This T cell receptor (beta chain) was sequenced during a study of T cells in tuberculosis. Looking at the study overall: Sequenced TCRs come from CD1B-GMM tetramer-binding T cells.

The CDR3 contains 15 residues. Trimming removed 6 bases at V and 1 base at J, with 14 bases between. Germline CDR1 reads MNHEY; CDR2 reads SVGAGI. Method: immunoSEQ multiplex PCR; TCRdb's copy keeps in-frame clones and lacks some. The profile shows 24,000 or so clones, around 95% of them singletons. The chain couples TRBV6-5 to TRBJ2-3, with D tentatively TRBD1 (5 bases). The clonotype originates from a donor aged 10 to 29 with latent tuberculosis or without tuberculosis infection. Sequencing was performed on PBMCs. CDR3 bases: TGTGCCAGCAGCCTAGGGGTTCTGGGCACAGATACGCAGTATTTT. Translating it yields CASSLGVLGTDTQYF.